Listed here is a single T cell receptor beta chain. The data belong to a study of blood T cell repertoires in COVID-19. Clones were read by immunoSEQ multiplex PCR, and TCRdb kept only the in-frame ones, dropping some. The data show hundreds of thousands of clones, about 84% seen once. Looked up from germline, CDR1 is MNHEY and CDR2 is SVGAGI. V was trimmed by 6 bases and J by 0 bases, leaving 15 bases between them. This CDR3 has 15 residues. Sequenced sample: PBMCs or T cells enriched from blood (not recorded which). This clonotype was sampled from a man aged 25-40 years with acute COVID-19. The chain has TRBV6-5 and TRBJ2-7, with D tentatively TRBD1 (6 bases). The CDR3 bases are TGTGCCAGCAGGCACGGACAGCTTTACTCCTACGAGCAGTACTTC. Translation gives CASRHGQLYSYEQYF.